The 23 T cell receptor beta chains below were found in one sample sequenced in a study of cytomegalovirus exposure and HLA in healthy donors (dated by TCRdb to the late 2010s). Preparation of the library involved the immunoSEQ multiplex PCR assay. For the multiplex PCR, a mixture combining 60 forward primers for TCR Vbeta segments and 13 reverse primers for TCR Jbeta segments was used. TCRdb provides this immuneACCESS table in a form limited to in-frame rearrangements. Some clones are lacking; in checked studies, under half of them reflect an unresolved V gene, and why the rest are absent is not known. For this sample there are under 200,000 clones; roughly 85% appear just once. Around 0.69% of the sample comes from the top ten. Sequencing was done on a sample of PBMCs. The receptors here all came from a woman aged 40 to 50 in good health and CMV-seronegative.

The chain combines TRBV7-9 with TRBJ2-1, with 8 bases fitting TRBD2. There are 13 residues in the CDR3. Looked up from germline, CDR1 is SEHNR and CDR2 is FQNEAQ (reference sequence). J gave up 0 bases and V 11 bases, and 3 bases lay outside the gene matches. The CDR3 coding sequence is TGTGCCGGCGGGACTAGCTCCTACAATGAGCAGTTCTTC. Encoded protein: CAGGTSSYNEQFF.

The V call is TRBV10-2, the J call TRBJ2-3; weak D call: TRBD2 (6 bases). The CDR3 covers 17 residues. In germline, CDR1 is WSHSY, CDR2 SAAADI. Trimming cost V 2 bases and J 2 bases, with 17 bases left between them. CDR3 nucleotides: TGCGCCAGCAGTGAGAGTACCTGGAGGGAACTCACAGATACGCAGTATTTT. Its translation: CASSESTWRELTDTQYF.

The V gene is TRBV11-2, the J gene TRBJ2-5; 16 positions agree with TRBD2. Looked up from germline, CDR1 is SGHAT and CDR2 is FQNNGV. The length of the CDR3 is 16 residues. J was trimmed by 5 bases and V by 5 bases; bases with no gene match: 5. The CDR3 DNA reads as TGTGCCAGCAGCGGGGGACTAGCGGGGGGGCGGGAGACCCAGTACTTC. The encoded protein is CASSGGLAGGRETQYF.

This chain connects TRBV28 to TRBJ2-5, with D tentatively TRBD2 (6 bases). Germline-derived CDR1 and CDR2 are MDHEN and SYDVKM. The CDR3 is 15 residues long. V lost 6 bases, J lost 5 bases, and 19 bases lay in between. In DNA, the CDR3 is TGTGCCAGCAGGACCAGTCTGGGACTTAGGGAGACCCAGTACTTC. Protein product: CASRTSLGLRETQYF.

This chain joins TRBV5-1 and TRBJ2-7; TRBD1 is a possible D gene (6 bases). The CDR3 contains 13 residues. With 0 bases removed from V and 6 bases from J, the gap between germline ends came to 10 bases. The germline V gene has CDR1 SGHRS and CDR2 YFSETQ. The CDR3 region has the DNA TGCGCCAGCAGCTTGGGTTGGGGGCGCGAGCAGTACTTC. Encoded protein: CASSLGWGREQYF.

The rearrangement joins TRBV5-6 to TRBJ1-3; perhaps TRBD1 as D (5 bases). V was shortened by 4 bases and J by 2 bases, with 16 bases between the two germline ends. The germline V gene has CDR1 SGHDT and CDR2 YYEEEE. The CDR3 totals 16 residues. The CDR3 nucleotides are TGTGCCAGCAGCGCCCTGACCGGGGGTACTGGAAACACCATATATTTT. The encoded protein is CASSALTGGTGNTIYF.

The rearrangement uses TRBV7-9 and TRBJ1-5, with TRBD1 matching 7 bases. The CDR3 spans 16 residues. CDR1 is SEHNR, CDR2 FQNEAQ, per germline (reference sequence). Unmatched junction bases numbered 9, after V lost 5 bases and J lost 2 bases. DNA of the CDR3: TGTGCCAGCAGCCCCTCCCAGGGGGGAGGCAATCAGCCCCAGCATTTT. This codes for CASSPSQGGGNQPQHF.

This clone was seen more than once but under ten times. This chain joins TRBV4-1 and TRBJ2-1; the match to TRBD2 covers 7 bases. After removal of 4 bases from V and 0 bases from J, the junction contained 9 bases not matched to a gene. The V gene's germline CDR1 is MGHRA and CDR2 YSYEKL. This CDR3 comprises 17 residues. The CDR3: CASSLHPSGSSYNEQFF. Here the CDR3 DNA reads TGCGCCAGCAGCCTCCATCCTAGCGGCAGCTCCTACAATGAGCAGTTCTTC.

The rearrangement links TRBV2 to TRBJ2-6; 7 bases align to TRBD1. Trimming removed 6 bases from V and 3 bases from J; junction bases left unmatched: 5. CDR1 and CDR2 (germline): SNHLY, FYNNEI. The CDR3 length is 15 residues. The CDR3 DNA sequence: TGTGCCAGCAGGCTCACAGGGGTTGGGGCCAACGTCCTGACTTTC. Protein: CASRLTGVGANVLTF.

V and J are TRBV19 and TRBJ2-1, with TRBD1 as a possible D gene (5 bases). This CDR3 contains 17 residues. Trimming stripped 8 bases from V and 4 bases from J, with 24 bases between. CDR1 is LNHDA, CDR2 SQIVND, per germline (reference sequence). DNA of the CDR3: TGTGCCAGTTTGGCCAACCCCTTATTACAGGAATACAATGAGCAGTTCTTC. This gives the protein CASLANPLLQEYNEQFF.

V usage is TRBV7-2 and J usage is TRBJ2-2; D not resolved. The V gene's germline CDR1 is SGHTA and CDR2 FQGNSA. The CDR3 length is 12 residues. V lost 5 bases to trimming and J lost 5 bases, with 6 bases between them. This chain's CDR3 is CASSPRTGELFF. CDR3 nucleotides: TGTGCCAGCAGCCCCCGGACCGGGGAGCTGTTTTTT. Together with reference TRBV7-2 and TRBJ2-2, the CDR3 gives the full variable domain: GAGVSQSPSNKVTEKGKDVELRCDPISGHTALYWYRQSLGQGLEFLIYFQGNSAPDKSGLPSDRFSAERTGGSVSTLTIQRTQQEDSAVYLCASSPRTGELFFGEGSRLTVL.

Only one count was recorded for this clone. The chain uses TRBV5-5 and TRBJ2-7, with 13 bases that match TRBD2. Per the germline V gene, CDR1 is SGHKS and CDR2 is YYEKEE (reference sequence). V was pared by 4 bases and J by 5 bases, with 6 bases of the junction left unmatched. The CDR3 runs to 15 residues. The CDR3 loop reads CASSDTSGGVNEQYF. The CDR3 DNA reads as TGTGCCAGCAGCGATACTAGCGGGGGGGTTAACGAGCAGTACTTC.

The chain links TRBV5-1 to TRBJ2-2; D is ambiguous. Germline V CDR1 and CDR2: SGHRS, YFSETQ. This CDR3 region has 13 residues. V was trimmed by 4 bases and J by 8 bases, leaving 12 bases between them. CDR3 sequence (DNA): TGCGCCAGCAGCCCGGAGCCGAGGGGGGAGCTGTTTTTT. Translated: CASSPEPRGELFF.

Only one count was recorded for this clone. The chain employs TRBV5-5 and TRBJ1-4, with D possibly matching TRBD1 (6 bases). The ends were cut back, 3 bases at V and 6 bases at J, with 24 bases in the middle. The V gene's germline CDR1 is SGHKS and CDR2 YYEKEE (reference sequence). The CDR3 runs to 18 residues. This CDR3 reads CASSSAYRVSSIDEKLFF. CDR3 bases: TGTGCCAGCAGCTCGGCCTACAGGGTTTCATCCATCGATGAAAAACTGTTTTTT.

This chain uses TRBV2 with TRBJ2-7, with D uncertain. V was clipped by 4 bases and J by 3 bases, with 16 bases between them. Germline assignment: CDR1 SNHLY and CDR2 FYNNEI. The CDR3 extends over 15 amino acids. The CDR3 region is CASSAPVQTNYEQYF. For the CDR3, the DNA is TGTGCCAGCAGTGCCCCGGTCCAGACAAACTACGAGCAGTACTTC.

The chain uses TRBV7-9 and TRBJ1-1; 10 bases align to TRBD1. The junction had 5 bases not matched to a gene; V was cut back by 1 base and J by 3 bases. CDR1 SEHNR and CDR2 FQNEAQ come from the germline V gene (reference sequence). There are 16 residues in the CDR3. The CDR3 bases are TGTGCCAGCAGCTTAGGGGACAGGGGCCGTTACACTGAAGCTTTCTTT. This sequence encodes CASSLGDRGRYTEAFF.

This rearrangement joins TRBV11-2 to TRBJ2-1; a weak D match, TRBD2 (6 bases). There are 15 residues in the CDR3. Per germline, CDR1 SGHAT and CDR2 FQNNGV. Trimming removed 6 bases from V and 5 bases from J, with 17 bases in between. CDR3 in amino acids: CASSSSAKTHNEQFF. CDR3 DNA: TGTGCCAGCAGTTCTAGCGCCAAAACCCACAATGAGCAGTTCTTC.

The genes are TRBV19 and TRBJ1-1; no reliable D call. The V gene's germline CDR1 is LNHDA and CDR2 SQIVND (reference sequence). V lost 7 bases and J 1 base, leaving 10 bases between the germline ends. The CDR3 covers 13 residues. The CDR3 nucleotides are TGTGCCAGTAAGAAAGAGTCGAACACTGAAGCTTTCTTT. Translating it yields CASKKESNTEAFF.

This clone was recorded a few times. The chain uses TRBV2 and TRBJ2-7, with a tentative D call TRBD1 (5 bases). V was clipped by 4 bases and J by 3 bases, with 16 bases between them. The CDR3 totals 15 residues. Germline V gene data show CDR1 as SNHLY and CDR2 as FYNNEI. CDR3 residues: CASSVQGQNLYEQYF. The CDR3, as DNA: TGTGCCAGCAGTGTCCAGGGTCAAAACCTCTACGAGCAGTACTTC.

This chain connects TRBV2 to TRBJ2-6, with 7 bases matching TRBD1. After removal of 0 bases from V and 4 bases from J, the junction contained 3 bases not matched to a gene. CDR3 size: 16 residues. Germline CDR1 and CDR2: SNHLY and FYNNEI. The CDR3 bases are TGTGCCAGCAGTGAAGCGAGGGGGCAAGGGGCCAACGTCCTGACTTTC. It translates to CASSEARGQGANVLTF.

The J gene is TRBJ1-1, the V gene TRBV6-1; D may be TRBD1 (6 bases). The CDR3 spans 18 residues. Germline V gene lookup returns CDR1 MNHNS and CDR2 SASEGT. V gave up 3 bases and J gave up 3 bases, with 23 bases separating them. In DNA, the CDR3 is TGTGCCAGCAGTGATCAAGGGGGATCCTGGACTCTGGACACTGAAGCTTTCTTT. This sequence encodes CASSDQGGSWTLDTEAFF.

This clone was detected only a few times. The CDR3 nucleotides are TGTGCCAGCAACTTACTGACTGAAGCTTTCTTT. Translating gives CASNLLTEAFF. The chain uses TRBV2 and TRBJ1-1; D call uncertain. Germline CDR1 is SNHLY and CDR2 is FYNNEI. The CDR3 runs to 11 residues. V gave up 7 bases and J gave up 5 bases, with 8 bases separating them.

The V and J genes are TRBV10-3 and TRBJ2-7; maybe TRBD2 (5 bases). Germline V gene sequence: CDR1 ENHRY, CDR2 SYGVKD. Trimming shortened V by 6 bases and J by 2 bases, and 20 bases separated the two germline ends. The CDR3 extends over 16 amino acids. CDR3 coding DNA: TGTGCCATCAGCATCTCCCCCTTGAGGGATACCTACGAGCAGTACTTC. Translated, it gives CAISISPLRDTYEQYF.